This T cell receptor beta chain emerged from a study of CD8+ T cells in alopecia areata. Across the whole study: Treated patients were dosed with oral tofacitinib, taking 5 to 10 mg twice daily. Patients in the study were on tofacitinib for 6 to 18 months, then off it for 6 months.

Study results and limitations: In scalp samples, resident alphabeta T cells of normal skin are also sequenced.

Treatment reported: oral pan-JAK inhibitor, 5-10 mg twice daily. Sequencing relied on a cDNA template that was reverse transcribed from extracted RNA. Sequencing was performed with immunoSEQ multiplex PCR; in TCRdb, only in-frame clones are kept and a portion is missing. The sample includes fewer than 250,000 clones, roughly two fifths of them seen just once. This CDR3 has 15 amino acids. Losses at the gene ends were 6 bases for V and 5 bases for J; bases not matched to a gene: 9. The germline gives CDR1 KGHSH, CDR2 LQKENI. For this clone: Antigen: not known.

The V gene is TRBV18, the J gene TRBJ2-1; TRBD1 matches 8 bases. This clonotype was sampled from a human donor with alopecia areata. This sample comprised CD4+ T cells sorted from blood, obtained at approximately week 30, from a patient treated with tofacitinib. The CDR3 spells CASSIRTGQNNEQFF. The CDR3 coding sequence is TGTGCCAGCTCGATTAGGACAGGGCAAAACAATGAGCAGTTCTTC.